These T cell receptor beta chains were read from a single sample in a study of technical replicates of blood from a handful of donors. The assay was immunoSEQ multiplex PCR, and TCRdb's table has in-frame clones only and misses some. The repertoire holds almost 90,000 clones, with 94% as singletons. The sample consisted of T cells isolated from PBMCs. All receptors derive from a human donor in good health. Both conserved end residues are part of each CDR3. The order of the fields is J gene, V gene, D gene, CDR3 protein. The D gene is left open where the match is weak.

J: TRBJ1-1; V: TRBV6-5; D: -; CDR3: CASSRGEGTEAFF
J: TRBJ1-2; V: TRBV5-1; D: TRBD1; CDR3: CASSLGDRGGYTF
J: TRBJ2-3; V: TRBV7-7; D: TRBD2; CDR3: CASSQGLAGFTDTQYF
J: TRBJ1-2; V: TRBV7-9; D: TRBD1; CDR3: CASSPQGQILGGYTF
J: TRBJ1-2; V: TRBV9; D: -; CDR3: CASSVRQNYGYTF
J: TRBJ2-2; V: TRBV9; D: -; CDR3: CASSVGSERATGELFF
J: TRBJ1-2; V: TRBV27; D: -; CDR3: CASSLLSGTPDIYGYTF
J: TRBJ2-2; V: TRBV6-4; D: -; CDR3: CASSDSRTGELFF
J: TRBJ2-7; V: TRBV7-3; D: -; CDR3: CASSPQGGAYYEQYF
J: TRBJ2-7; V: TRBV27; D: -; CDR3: CASSSLRQRRSYEQYF
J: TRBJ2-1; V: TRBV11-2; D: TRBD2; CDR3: CASSHSGGGNNEQFF
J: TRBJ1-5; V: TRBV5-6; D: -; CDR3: CASSSRGINQPQHF
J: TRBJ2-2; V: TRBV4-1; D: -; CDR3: CASSQDPGTGELFF
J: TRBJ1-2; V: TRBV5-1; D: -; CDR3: CASSLRNLGGSRGYTF
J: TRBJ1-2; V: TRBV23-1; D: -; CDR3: CASRTGANYGYTF
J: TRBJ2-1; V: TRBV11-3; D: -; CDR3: CASSLSLPTTEPNNEQFF
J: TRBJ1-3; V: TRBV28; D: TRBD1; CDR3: CASSSLEGAASNTIYF
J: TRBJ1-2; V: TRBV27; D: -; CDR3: CASSPTPTGFYGYTF
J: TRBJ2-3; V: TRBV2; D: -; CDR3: CASSDLNWRREGTDTQYF